These 5 T cell receptor beta chains came from one sample sequenced in a study of blood T cell repertoires in COVID-19. Profiling relied on immunoSEQ multiplex PCR, and the TCRdb table lists in-frame clones only, not all of them. The sample lists 300,000 to 450,000 clones; more than 75% were seen once. Sequences were obtained from peripheral blood. All receptors derive from a woman aged 25 to 39 with COVID-19, enrolled during active disease.

This clone has a single count. This chain uses TRBV3-1 (or the pseudogene TRBV3-2) with TRBJ1-6, with D uncertain. This CDR3 contains 11 residues. The V gene lost 7 bases and the J gene lost 9 bases, with 7 bases spanning the gap. CDR1 and CDR2 from the germline V gene are LGHDT and YNNKEL (reference sequence). The CDR3 region has the DNA TGTGCCAGCATCACTCCTTCACCCCTCCACTTT. Translated: CASITPSPLHF.

V usage is TRBV6-2 or TRBV6-3 and J usage is TRBJ2-7; D is unresolved. The V and J ends lost 5 bases and 2 bases respectively, with 7 bases between them. CDR1 is MNHEY, CDR2 SVGEGT, per germline. This CDR3 contains 12 residues. CDR3 sequence reads: CASSLYPYEQYF. The CDR3 bases are TGTGCCAGCAGTCTTTATCCCTACGAGCAGTACTTC.

The genes are TRBV6-4 and TRBJ2-7, with 7 bases that match TRBD1. V gave up 5 bases and J gave up 6 bases; unmatched junction bases: 10. CDR3 length: 14 amino acids. Germline loops: CDR1 MRHNA, CDR2 SNTAGT. This CDR3 reads CASSRRDSFTEQYF. The CDR3, as DNA: TGTGCCAGCAGTCGCCGGGACAGCTTCACCGAGCAGTACTTC.

The chain combines TRBV27 with TRBJ1-5; D unresolved. The CDR3 is 16 residues long. V was cut by 5 bases and J by 2 bases, with 16 bases left in between. CDR1 is MNHEY and CDR2 is SMNVEV in the germline V gene (reference sequence). CDR3 sequence reads: CASSPLRVRGNQPQHF. The CDR3 coding sequence is TGTGCCAGCAGTCCCCTTCGCGTACGGGGCAATCAGCCCCAGCATTTT.

The rearrangement uses TRBV28 and TRBJ2-7, with a possible D match to TRBD1 (5 bases). Germline lookup yields CDR1 MDHEN and CDR2 SYDVKM. CDR3 size: 13 residues. The ends were cut back, 5 bases at V and 3 bases at J, with 11 bases in the middle. The CDR3 coding sequence is TGTGCCAGCAGTCCAACAGGAAACTACGAGCAGTACTTC. Translating it yields CASSPTGNYEQYF.